Listed below are T cell receptor beta chains from one sample, sequenced in a study of blood T cell repertoires in COVID-19. Sequencing used immunoSEQ multiplex PCR; TCRdb keeps in-frame clones, though not all of them. The table lists over 250,000 clones, approximately 85% of them singletons, with 11% in the top ten. The sequenced material came from peripheral blood. These TCRs come from an older woman with acute or convalescent COVID-19. CDR3s include the opening cysteine and the closing phenylalanine or tryptophan. D genes are given only for firm matches. Size is omitted from some rows. Given values are once, few, many or a class for expanded clones.

D | J | size | V | DNA | CDR3
- | TRBJ2-4 | - | TRBV11-2 | TGTGCCAGCAGCTCCAGGGGTGTGGCAAAAAACATTCAGTACTTC | CASSSRGVAKNIQYF
- | TRBJ1-4 | once | TRBV20-1 | TGCAGTGCCGTCCTCAGTGAAAAACTGTTTTTT | CSAVLSEKLFF
TRBD2 | TRBJ2-4 | - | TRBV19 | TGTGCCAGTAGTACTCTAGCGGGCGGCATTCAGTACTTC | CASSTLAGGIQYF
TRBD2 | TRBJ2-3 | - | TRBV29-1 | TGCAGCGTTGGGACAGGGGGGGGACTAGCGGGAGGCACAGATACGCAGTATTTT | CSVGTGGGLAGGTDTQYF
- | TRBJ1-6 | - | TRBV6-5 | TGTGCCAGCAGACCCACCCTAACTCATAATTCACCCCTCCACTTT | CASRPTLTHNSPLHF
- | TRBJ2-1 | - | TRBV5-4 | TGTGCCAGCAGCTTGTCTCGGGACAATGAGCAGTTCTTC | CASSLSRDNEQFF
- | TRBJ2-3 | - | TRBV4-2 | TGTGCCAGCAGCCAAGTGTACAGGGCCCCCTTAAATACGCAGTATTTT | CASSQVYRAPLNTQYF
TRBD1 | TRBJ1-6 | - | TRBV15 | TGTGCCACCAGCAGAGATCTTCGGGCGAGGGACAGAGATTCACCCCTCCACTTT | CATSRDLRARDRDSPLHF
- | TRBJ2-1 | - | TRBV7-3 | TGTGCCAGCAGCTTAACCGGGGGGCTTTACAATGAGCAGTTCTTC | CASSLTGGLYNEQFF
- | TRBJ2-5 | - | TRBV29-1 | TGCAGCGTTTCCCCCCACCAGGAGGGGGGGCAATGGGAGACCCAGTACTTC | CSVSPHQEGGQWETQYF
- | TRBJ1-5 | once | TRBV6-6 | TGTGCCAGCATGGCAGGTCAGAATCAGCCCCAGCATTTT | CASMAGQNQPQHF
TRBD1 | TRBJ2-5 | - | TRBV5-4 | TGTGCCAGCAGCTCGGACAGGATCGGGGAGACCCAGTACTTC | CASSSDRIGETQYF
- | TRBJ1-1 | - | TRBV19 | TGTGCCAGTAGTATAGGGCGGGGGGAAACCACTGAAGCTTTCTTT | CASSIGRGETTEAFF
TRBD1 | TRBJ1-2 | - | TRBV27 | TGTGCCAGCAGAGGGGACAGAGCTAACTATGGCTACACCTTC | CASRGDRANYGYTF
- | TRBJ2-3 | - | TRBV7-5 | TGTGCCAGAAGCCCCGGGACTAGCGGGGAATTTACAGATACGCAGTATTTT | CARSPGTSGEFTDTQYF
- | TRBJ1-2 | - | TRBV12-3/TRBV12-4 | TGTGCCAGCAGTAGTAGGGGCAGCCATGGCTACACCTTC | CASSSRGSHGYTF
- | TRBJ2-1 | once | TRBV6-6 | TGTGCCAGCAGTTACTCGATACTGGTCTATGAGCAGTTCTTC | CASSYSILVYEQFF
TRBD2 | TRBJ2-1 | - | TRBV5-1 | TGCGCCAGCAGTAACGGGGGGGATGAGCAGTTCTTC | CASSNGGDEQFF
- | TRBJ2-1 | - | TRBV9 | TGTGCCAGCAGCGTAGCAGGAGGCGTAGCAGGACATGAGCAGTTCTTC | CASSVAGGVAGHEQFF
TRBD1 | TRBJ1-3 | few | TRBV10-3 | TGTGCCACCAGGGGGCTAACTGGAAACACCATATATTTT | CATRGLTGNTIYF
TRBD2 | TRBJ2-5 | - | TRBV2 | TGTGCCAGCAGTGAAACTAGCGGGTTCTCAGAGACCCAGTACTTC | CASSETSGFSETQYF
- | TRBJ1-1 | - | TRBV19 | TGTGCCAGCCTACAAAGGAGGCCTTACACTGAAGCTTTCTTT | CASLQRRPYTEAFF
- | TRBJ1-1 | - | TRBV7-2 | TGTGCCAGCAGGATTGGAGCGAACACTGAAGCTTTCTTT | CASRIGANTEAFF
TRBD2 | TRBJ2-2 | - | TRBV6-1 | TGTGCCAGCAGTGATATCCTAGCGGGGGTTACCGGGGAGCTGTTTTTT | CASSDILAGVTGELFF
TRBD1 | TRBJ1-2 | - | TRBV3-1/TRBV3-2 | TGTGCCAGCAGCCACCGGGACAGCGATGGCTACACCTTC | CASSHRDSDGYTF
- | TRBJ2-7 | - | TRBV7-9 | TGTGCCAGCTCCCCTCGACAGGGAGGTTCCTACGAGCAGTACTTC | CASSPRQGGSYEQYF
TRBD2 | TRBJ2-1 | - | TRBV5-4 | TGTGCCAGCAGCCTTACTAGCGGGGGGGCCGGTTGGTCCTACAATGAGCAGTTCTTC | CASSLTSGGAGWSYNEQFF
TRBD1 | TRBJ1-2 | - | TRBV7-9 | TGTGCCAGCCAGCCGGACCCAGGGGGACCTTATGGCTACACCTTC | CASQPDPGGPYGYTF
- | TRBJ2-3 | - | TRBV3-1/TRBV3-2 | TGTGCCAGCGGTTCCACAGGGACCACAGATACGCAGTATTTT | CASGSTGTTDTQYF
- | TRBJ1-3 | - | TRBV30 | TGTGCCTGGACGGAACAGACCGGAAACACCATATATTTT | CAWTEQTGNTIYF
TRBD1 | TRBJ2-1 | - | TRBV9 | TGTGCCAGCAGCTGGGGGGGACAGGGTAGCTACAATGAGCAGTTCTTC | CASSWGGQGSYNEQFF
TRBD1 | TRBJ1-6 | - | TRBV19 | TGTGCCAGTACCTCAGGGGGGACAGAAAATTCACCCCTCCACTTT | CASTSGGTENSPLHF
TRBD1 | TRBJ1-1 | once | TRBV19 | TGTGCCAGTAGTCCAGCCCGGACAGGCGCGGATGCTTTCTTT | CASSPARTGADAFF
- | TRBJ2-3 | - | TRBV21-1 | TGTGCCAGCAGCAACGCAGGGACACAGAACCATACGCAGTATTTT | CASSNAGTQNHTQYF
- | TRBJ1-1 | - | TRBV24-1 | TGTGCCCCACGTCGGGTTCTCACTGAAGCTTTCTTT | CAPRRVLTEAFF
TRBD2 | TRBJ2-1 | - | TRBV13 | TGTGCCAGCAGCTTGATTTTTAGACATACTAGCGGGGGAGACAATGAGCAGTTCTTC | CASSLIFRHTSGGDNEQFF
TRBD1 | TRBJ1-5 | - | TRBV5-5 | TGTGCCAGCAGCCCTAGACAGGGACCCAATCAGCCCCAGCATTTT | CASSPRQGPNQPQHF
TRBD1 | TRBJ1-1 | - | TRBV7-8 | TGTGCCAGCAGCTTTGGACAGGGCAACACTGAAGCTTTCTTT | CASSFGQGNTEAFF
TRBD1 | TRBJ1-2 | - | TRBV6-1 | TGTGCCAGCTGTGACAGGGTCTATGGCTACACCTTC | CASCDRVYGYTF
TRBD1 | TRBJ1-6 | - | TRBV5-4 | TGTGCCAGCAGCATTAAGACAGGGCTTAATTCACCCCTCCACTTT | CASSIKTGLNSPLHF
- | TRBJ2-5 | - | TRBV19 | TGTGCCAGTAGTATCGGCAACAGGGCGGCGGAGACCCAGTACTTC | CASSIGNRAAETQYF
- | TRBJ1-6 | - | TRBV7-9 | TGTGCCACTATGATGGGAGATTATTCACCCCTCCACTTT | CATMMGDYSPLHF
- | TRBJ2-1 | - | TRBV6-5 | TGTGCCAGCACCACCGCAGGGGGGTCTGGCAATGAGCAGTTCTTC | CASTTAGGSGNEQFF
TRBD1 | TRBJ1-2 | - | TRBV2 | TGTGCCAGCAGTGAATCGACAGGGGCTAACTATGGCTACACCTTC | CASSESTGANYGYTF
TRBD2 | TRBJ2-5 | - | TRBV5-1 | TGCGCCAGCAGCCCGACAAGGGGAGGGCAAGAGACCCAGTACTTC | CASSPTRGGQETQYF
- | TRBJ1-3 | - | TRBV11-2 | TGTGCCAGCACCCTCCGGGGGGGCGAGGGTTTAAACACCATATATTTT | CASTLRGGEGLNTIYF
- | TRBJ1-2 | - | TRBV7-9 | TGTGCCAGCAGCCCTCGTACAGGGCGGGGGGATGGCTACACCTTC | CASSPRTGRGDGYTF
TRBD2 | TRBJ2-2 | - | TRBV4-1 | TGCGCCAGCAGGATAGCGGGCGGAAACACCGGGGAGCTGTTTTTT | CASRIAGGNTGELFF
TRBD2 | TRBJ2-5 | - | TRBV25-1 | TGTGCCAGCACTGGGACTAGCGGGGCCCGGCAAGAGACCCAGTACTTC | CASTGTSGARQETQYF
TRBD1 | TRBJ2-3 | - | TRBV5-1 | TGCGCCAGCAGCTCCGGGACAGGGGTCACAGATACGCAGTATTTT | CASSSGTGVTDTQYF
TRBD1 | TRBJ2-1 | - | TRBV18 | TGTGCCAGCTCACCACCCACAGGGGGCCGAACTGGGGAGCAGTTCTTC | CASSPPTGGRTGEQFF
- | TRBJ2-6 | - | TRBV2 | TGTGCCAGCAGTCCAATCGGGACTTCTGGGGCCAACGTCCTGACTTTC | CASSPIGTSGANVLTF
TRBD1 | TRBJ2-3 | - | TRBV5-1 | TGCGCCAGCAGCGATCGAGGACAGGGTAGCACAGATACGCAGTATTTT | CASSDRGQGSTDTQYF
- | TRBJ2-4 | - | TRBV30 | TGTGCCTGGAGTGGGCTAGGTTTAGCCAAAAACATTCAGTACTTC | CAWSGLGLAKNIQYF
- | TRBJ1-2 | once | TRBV19 | TGTGCCAGTAGTATAGATCTAGCAGTTCCAAACTTTAACTATGGCTACACCTTC | CASSIDLAVPNFNYGYTF
TRBD2 | TRBJ2-7 | - | TRBV14 | TGTGCCAGCAGCCTCAGCGGGGTTCGCTACGAGCAGTACTTC | CASSLSGVRYEQYF
TRBD2 | TRBJ2-1 | - | TRBV24-1 | TGTGCCACCTCGGGGGGGGGCAATGAGCAGTTCTTC | CATSGGGNEQFF
- | TRBJ2-7 | - | TRBV7-6 | TGTGCCAGCAGCTTGGGGGGGGCTATGACCTACGAGCAGTACTTC | CASSLGGAMTYEQYF
- | TRBJ1-1 | - | TRBV7-9 | TGTGCCAGCAGCGCCCCGGGAAGAGAGACCCAAGCTTTCTTT | CASSAPGRETQAFF